The 5 T cell receptor beta chains given below trace back to one sample, sequenced in a study of blood T cell repertoires in COVID-19. Generated by immunoSEQ multiplex PCR, the TCRdb table keeps only in-frame clones and is missing some. The table shows roughly 150,000 clones, with 80% to 90% occurring only once. Source material: peripheral blood. These receptors were obtained from a woman in her 40s with acute or convalescent COVID-19.

The chain carries TRBV19 and TRBJ1-3; D unresolved. Germline CDR1 and CDR2: LNHDA and SQIVND (reference sequence). Trimming left V 1 base short and J 1 base short, with 5 bases between. CDR3 size: 14 residues. CDR3 DNA sequence: TGTGCCAGTAGTATAGTCGCGTCTGGAAACACCATATATTTT. It codes for CASSIVASGNTIYF.

The chain employs TRBV6-2 or TRBV6-3 and TRBJ2-7; D unclear. CDR3 length equals 14 residues. In germline, CDR1 is MNHEY, CDR2 SVGEGT. The V end was cut by 0 bases, the J end by 0 bases, with 6 bases between. The chain's CDR3 is CASSYSSFSYEQYF. CDR3 DNA sequence: TGTGCCAGCAGTTACTCGTCTTTCTCCTACGAGCAGTACTTC.

The chain carries TRBV27 and TRBJ2-5; D is unresolved. The ends were cut back, 3 bases at V and 9 bases at J, with 8 bases in the middle. Looked up from germline, CDR1 is MNHEY and CDR2 is SMNVEV (reference sequence). There are 11 residues in the CDR3. The CDR3 DNA reads as TGTGCCAGCAGTTTTCTAGGAGCCCAGTACTTC. This sequence encodes CASSFLGAQYF.

The chain uses TRBV7-8 and TRBJ2-2; 15 nucleotides align to TRBD2. The CDR3 has 19 residues. With 5 bases clipped from V and 1 base from J, the junction kept 8 bases outside the gene matches. CDR1 is SGHVS and CDR2 is FQNEAQ in the germline V gene. For the CDR3, the DNA is TGTGCCAGCAGCCTACAGGGACTAGCGGGAGGCTGGAACACCGGGGAGCTGTTTTTT. It translates to CASSLQGLAGGWNTGELFF.

CDR3 coding DNA: TGTGCCAGCAGCCCATCCAGGGGCGCTTTCAATGAGCAGTTCTTC. It translates to CASSPSRGAFNEQFF. The chain is built from TRBV11-3 and TRBJ2-1; TRBD1 might be the D (6 bases). Germline assignment: CDR1 SGHNT and CDR2 YENEEA. This CDR3 contains 15 residues. The V gene lost 5 bases and the J gene lost 6 bases, with 17 bases spanning the gap.